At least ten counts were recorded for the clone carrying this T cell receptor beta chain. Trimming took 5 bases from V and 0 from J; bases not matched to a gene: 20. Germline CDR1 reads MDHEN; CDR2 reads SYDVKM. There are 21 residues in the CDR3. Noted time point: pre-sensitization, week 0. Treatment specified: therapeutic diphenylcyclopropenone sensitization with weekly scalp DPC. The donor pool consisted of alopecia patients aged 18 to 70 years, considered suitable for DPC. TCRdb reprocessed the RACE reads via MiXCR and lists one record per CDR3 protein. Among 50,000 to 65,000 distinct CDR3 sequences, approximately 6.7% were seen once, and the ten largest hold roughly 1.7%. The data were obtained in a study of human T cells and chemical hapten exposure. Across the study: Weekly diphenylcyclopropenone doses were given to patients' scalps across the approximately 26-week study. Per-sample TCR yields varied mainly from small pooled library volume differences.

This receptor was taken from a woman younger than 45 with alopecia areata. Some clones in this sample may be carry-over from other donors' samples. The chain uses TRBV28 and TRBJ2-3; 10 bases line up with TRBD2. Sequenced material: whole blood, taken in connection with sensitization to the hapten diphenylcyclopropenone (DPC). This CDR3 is CASSPDWGLAGVPTSTDTQYF. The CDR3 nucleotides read TGTGCCAGCAGTCCAGATTGGGGCCTAGCGGGGGTTCCGACTAGCACAGATACGCAGTATTTT.